Shown below are 14 T cell receptor beta chains from a single sample sequenced in a study of cytotoxic CD8 clonotypes in ibrutinib-treated CLL. Sequencing was performed with immunoSEQ multiplex PCR; in TCRdb, only in-frame clones are kept and a portion is missing. This table has around 300,000 clones, approximately 80% appearing once. This material consisted of PBMCs, taken before ibrutinib treatment. The receptors stem from a human donor with chronic lymphocytic leukemia.

This clone is a singleton in its sample. CDR3 DNA: TGTGCCAGCAGATCGGGACAACCTTTTAATGAGCAGTTCTTC. Amino acid sequence: CASRSGQPFNEQFF. J is TRBJ2-1 and V is TRBV6-6; D perhaps matches TRBD1 (6 bases). The CDR3 contains 14 residues. CDR1 is MNHNY, CDR2 SVGAGI, per germline (reference sequence). Deletions cut 6 bases from V and 7 bases from J, with 16 bases between.

The chain is built from TRBV4-3 and TRBJ2-7, with D tentatively TRBD1 (6 bases). The CDR3 sequence is 16 residues long. The germline V gene encodes CDR1 LGHNA and CDR2 YSLEER. The V end lost 0 bases, the J end lost 3 bases, and 15 bases lay between the germline ends. Here the CDR3 reads CASSQDFSQGFYEQYF. The CDR3 coding sequence is TGCGCCAGCAGCCAAGATTTTAGTCAGGGGTTCTACGAGCAGTACTTC.

J is TRBJ1-4 and V is TRBV30, with unresolved D. V lost 3 bases, J lost 8 bases, and 13 bases lay in between. The CDR3 has 13 residues. CDR1 is GTSNPN and CDR2 is SVGIG in the germline V gene (reference sequence). CDR3 DNA sequence: TGTGCCTGGAGCGATCAAAGAGGCGAAAAACTGTTTTTT. Residues: CAWSDQRGEKLFF. Based on the CDR3 plus reference TRBV30 and TRBJ1-4, the full variable domain is SQTIHQWPATLVQPVGSPLSLECTVEGTSNPNLYWYRQAAGRGLQLLFYSVGIGQISSEVPQNLSASRPQDRQFILSSKKLLLSDSGFYLCAWSDQRGEKLFFGSGTQLSVL.

This rearrangement joins TRBV4-2 to TRBJ2-3, with TRBD2 matching 9 bases. This CDR3 spans 15 amino acids. Per the germline V gene, CDR1 is LGHNA and CDR2 is YNFKEQ. With V trimmed by 4 bases and J by 5 bases, 7 bases remained unmatched. CDR3 region: CASSRREGPGDTQYF. CDR3 DNA sequence: TGTGCCAGCAGCCGGCGGGAGGGTCCGGGAGATACGCAGTATTTT.

The chain carries TRBV11-3 and TRBJ2-1, with D hard to call. Germline V lookup: CDR1 SGHNT, CDR2 YENEEA. V gave up 0 bases and J gave up 7 bases, with 13 bases separating them. This CDR3 is built from 15 residues. The CDR3 sequence: CASSLDFTRRNEQFF. DNA of the CDR3: TGTGCCAGCAGCTTAGATTTTACCAGACGAAATGAGCAGTTCTTC. Full variable domain (missing parts from reference TRBV11-3 and TRBJ2-1): EAGVVQSPRYKIIEKKQPVAFWCNPISGHNTLYWYLQNLGQGPELLIRYENEEAVDDSQLPKDRFSAERLKGVDSTLKIQPAELGDSAVYLCASSLDFTRRNEQFFGPGTRLTVL.

The rearrangement uses TRBV18 and TRBJ2-1; 10 positions agree with TRBD2. After removal of 1 base from V and 0 bases from J, the junction contained 3 bases not matched to a gene. Germline V gives CDR1 KGHSH, CDR2 LQKENI. This CDR3 is 17 amino acids long. This CDR3 reads CASSPQIAGGSYNEQFF. CDR3 nucleotides: TGTGCCAGCTCACCACAGATAGCGGGGGGCTCCTACAATGAGCAGTTCTTC.

V usage is TRBV5-4 and J usage is TRBJ2-4; D might be TRBD2 (6 bases). The CDR3 is 16 residues long. In germline, CDR1 is SGHNT, CDR2 YYREEE (reference sequence). V lost 5 bases to trimming and J lost 0 bases, with 15 bases between them. The CDR3 DNA sequence: TGTGCCAGCAGTCCCGGGACTGATAAAGCCAAAAACATTCAGTACTTC. The encoded protein is CASSPGTDKAKNIQYF.

This rearrangement joins TRBV27 to TRBJ1-1, with D tentatively TRBD1 (5 bases). The ends were cut back, 2 bases at V and 5 bases at J, with 15 bases in the middle. The CDR3 runs 15 residues. Germline values: CDR1 MNHEY, CDR2 SMNVEV (reference sequence). The chain's CDR3 is CASSLGYGRGTEAFF. CDR3 DNA sequence: TGTGCCAGCAGTTTAGGGTACGGACGGGGGACTGAAGCTTTCTTT.

The V gene is TRBV14, the J gene TRBJ1-5, with unresolved D. Germline assignment: CDR1 SGHDN and CDR2 FVKESK. Between the trimmed V and J ends, which lost 4 bases and 7 bases, there was a span of 11 bases. The CDR3 consists of 13 residues. CDR3 sequence reads: CASSPLSGQPQHF. The CDR3 DNA reads as TGTGCCAGCAGCCCGCTCAGTGGACAGCCCCAGCATTTT.

This clone was recorded only once. The chain couples TRBV29-1 to TRBJ2-7; D remains ambiguous. The CDR3 sequence is 13 residues long. Trimming stripped 5 bases from V and 0 bases from J, with 11 bases between. Germline CDR1 and CDR2: SQVTM and ANQGSEA. CDR3 coding DNA: TGCAGCGTTCTCCCCCCGAACTCCTACGAGCAGTACTTC. Translation gives CSVLPPNSYEQYF.

The CDR3 DNA reads TGTGCCAGCAGTGATCGGGGACAGGGGGTTCAGCCCCAGCATTTT. As protein: CASSDRGQGVQPQHF. The V and J genes are TRBV2 and TRBJ1-5, with TRBD1 matching 11 bases. J was trimmed by 6 bases and V by 3 bases; bases with no gene match: 4. Germline V gene lookup returns CDR1 SNHLY and CDR2 FYNNEI. CDR3 length: 15 residues.

The V call is TRBV20-1, the J call TRBJ1-2; 10 bases fit TRBD1. CDR1 is DFQATT and CDR2 is SNEGSKA in the germline V gene (reference sequence). V lost 6 bases to trimming and J lost 14 bases; unmatched junction nucleotides: 9. The CDR3 is 11 residues long. CDR3: CSAPTGGRSTF. The CDR3 DNA sequence: TGCAGTGCCCCGACAGGGGGCCGCTCGACCTTC.

J is TRBJ1-4 and V is TRBV4-1, with D unclear. Per germline, CDR1 MGHRA and CDR2 YSYEKL. V was clipped by 4 bases and J by 4 bases, with 13 bases between them. CDR3 length equals 15 residues. The CDR3 loop is CASSPKRANNEKLFF. In DNA form, the CDR3 reads TGCGCCAGCAGCCCCAAAAGGGCCAATAATGAAAAACTGTTTTTT.

This chain uses TRBV29-1 with TRBJ2-1, with 10 bases matching TRBD2. CDR1 SQVTM and CDR2 ANQGSEA come from the germline V gene. CDR3 length: 14 amino acids. The V gene end was trimmed by 4 bases and the J gene end by 7 bases; junction bases not matched to a gene: 7. The CDR3 loop is CSVAVAGGWNEQFF. CDR3 DNA sequence: TGCAGCGTTGCTGTAGCGGGAGGATGGAATGAGCAGTTCTTC.